This TCR beta chain derives from a study of T cells after yellow fever vaccination. Study results and limitations: Abundant bulk-derived clonotypes could contaminate FACS-sorted repertoires. Clonotypes appearing in both CD4 and CD8 compartments existed, and their share was small. Subsequent to the booster, the majority of primary-vaccination clones reappeared (around 97% CD4, around 85% CD8).

The germline V gene has CDR1 SGHKS and CDR2 YYEKEE (reference sequence). This CDR3 has 12 amino acids. Between the trimmed V and J ends, which lost 5 bases and 5 bases, there was a span of 8 bases. This clonotype was observed many times. Using its own MiXCR run on the 5' RACE reads, TCRdb lists one record per CDR3 protein. The table lists around 49,000 distinct CDR3 sequences, 6% to 7% of them singletons. The V gene is TRBV5-5, the J gene TRBJ2-1, with D possibly TRBD1 on 6 matching bases. This receptor was identified in a man aged 25-40 years who received the YFV17D yellow fever vaccine. The sequenced sample was CD8+ T cells not binding an NS4B(214-222) dextramer, sorted from PBMCs, obtained 45 days after the yellow fever booster vaccination. Here the CDR3 reads CASRRDNNEQFF. CDR3 nucleotide sequence: TGTGCCAGCAGGAGGGACAACAATGAGCAGTTCTTC.